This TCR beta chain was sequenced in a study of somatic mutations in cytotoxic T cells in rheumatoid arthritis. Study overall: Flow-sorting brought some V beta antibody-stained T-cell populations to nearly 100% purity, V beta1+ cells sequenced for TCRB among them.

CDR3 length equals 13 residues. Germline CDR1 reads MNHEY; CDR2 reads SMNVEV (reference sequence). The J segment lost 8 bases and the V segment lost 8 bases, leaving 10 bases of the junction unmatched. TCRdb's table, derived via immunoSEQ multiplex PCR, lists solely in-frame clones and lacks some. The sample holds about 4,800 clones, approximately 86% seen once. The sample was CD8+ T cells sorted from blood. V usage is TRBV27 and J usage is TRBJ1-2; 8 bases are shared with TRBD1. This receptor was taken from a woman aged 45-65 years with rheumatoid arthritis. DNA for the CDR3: TGTGCCAGCCTGGGACAGGCGGTCGAGGGCTACACCTTC. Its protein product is CASLGQAVEGYTF.